Listed below are T cell receptor beta chains from one sample, sequenced in a study of Ad26.COV2.S vaccination and SARS-CoV-2 variants. Profiling relied on immunoSEQ multiplex PCR, and the TCRdb table lists in-frame clones only, not all of them. The data show 380,000 or so clones, with roughly 90% seen just once and 6.4% held by the top ten. Sequenced material: peripheral blood, taken in a trial of Ad26.COV2.S vaccine versus placebo. These receptor sequences come from a person aged 18-60 years who received the Ad26.COV2.S COVID-19 vaccine or a placebo. CDR3s include the opening cysteine and the closing phenylalanine or tryptophan. A D gene is named only where the DNA matches it firmly. Some rows have no size entry. The others give once, few or many, or a class for an expanded clone.

clone size,D gene,V gene,J gene,CDR3 protein,CDR3 DNA
.,TRBD1,TRBV5-1,TRBJ1-1,CASSLDRGNMNTEAFF,TGCGCCAGCAGCTTGGACAGGGGAAACATGAACACTGAAGCTTTCTTT
.,.,TRBV4-3,TRBJ2-3,CASSQGIITDTQYF,TGCGCCAGCAGCCAAGGGATCATCACAGATACGCAGTATTTT
.,.,TRBV12-5,TRBJ2-2,CASGSRTGELFF,TGTGCTAGTGGTTCCCGGACCGGGGAGCTGTTTTTT
.,TRBD1,TRBV7-2,TRBJ1-5,CASKRQGYEPQHF,TGTGCCAGCAAAAGACAGGGTTACGAGCCCCAGCATTTT
.,.,TRBV19,TRBJ2-3,CASTLRLGDTQYF,TGTGCCAGTACCCTGAGGTTGGGTGATACGCAGTATTTT
few,.,TRBV2,TRBJ2-2,CATTPESTTGELFF,TGTGCCACCACACCAGAGAGCACCACCGGGGAGCTGTTTTTT
once,.,TRBV29-1,TRBJ2-1,CSVVIVYNEQFF,TGCAGCGTTGTAATCGTATACAATGAGCAGTTCTTC
.,TRBD2,TRBV5-4,TRBJ2-5,CAFGLAGAQETQYF,TGTGCTTTTGGACTAGCGGGGGCGCAAGAGACCCAGTACTTC
.,TRBD2,TRBV9,TRBJ2-3,CASSDFTLAGPTDTQYF,TGTGCCAGCAGCGACTTCACCTTAGCGGGGCCCACAGATACGCAGTATTTT
.,TRBD2,TRBV7-9,TRBJ2-1,CASSLGLAGLYNEQFF,TGTGCCAGCAGCTTAGGACTAGCGGGACTTTACAATGAGCAGTTCTTC
.,.,TRBV7-9,TRBJ1-5,CASSSGLGNQPQHF,TGTGCCAGCAGCTCGGGACTGGGCAATCAGCCCCAGCATTTT
.,.,TRBV5-1,TRBJ1-1,CASSLRTRTKFLLTEAFF,TGCGCCAGCAGTTTGCGAACCCGGACAAAGTTTCTCCTCACTGAAGCTTTCTTT
.,.,TRBV7-2,TRBJ1-2,CASSPNGRENYGYTF,TGTGCCAGCAGCCCAAATGGGAGGGAAAACTATGGCTACACCTTC
.,.,TRBV7-9,TRBJ1-6,CASSDGSSSYNSPLHF,TGTGCCAGCAGCGACGGTTCGAGCTCCTATAATTCACCCCTCCACTTT
.,.,TRBV9,TRBJ2-6,CASSLPRGNSQSSGANVLTF,TGTGCCAGCAGCCTCCCCAGAGGGAACAGCCAAAGCTCTGGGGCCAACGTCCTGACTTTC
.,.,TRBV28,TRBJ1-4,CASSPPFGTNEKLFF,TGTGCCAGCAGCCCGCCCTTTGGGACTAATGAAAAACTGTTTTTT
.,.,TRBV10-3,TRBJ2-2,CAISESRGIANTGELFF,TGTGCCATCAGTGAGTCTCGGGGCATCGCGAACACCGGGGAGCTGTTTTTT
.,.,TRBV7-3,TRBJ2-1,CASSLTRTGYHEQFF,TGTGCCAGCAGCTTAACCCGAACAGGGTACCATGAGCAGTTCTTC
.,TRBD1,TRBV6-5,TRBJ2-1,CASRRIGDRNEQFF,TGTGCCAGCAGACGCATCGGGGACAGGAATGAGCAGTTCTTC
once,TRBD1,TRBV7-2,TRBJ1-2,CASSLGQGARGYTF,TGTGCCAGCAGCTTAGGACAGGGGGCGAGGGGCTACACCTTC
.,.,TRBV3-1/TRBV3-2,TRBJ2-2,CASSQRVLNTGELFF,TGTGCCAGCAGCCAGCGGGTCCTCAATACCGGGGAGCTGTTTTTT
once,.,TRBV5-4,TRBJ2-7,CASSPQGTTYEQYF,TGTGCCAGCAGCCCACAGGGTACCACCTACGAGCAGTACTTC
.,.,TRBV12-5,TRBJ1-6,CASGSGHNSPLHF,TGTGCTAGTGGTTCTGGTCATAATTCACCCCTCCACTTT
.,.,TRBV2,TRBJ1-1,CATALLLNTEAFF,TGTGCCACCGCGCTTCTACTCAACACTGAAGCTTTCTTT
.,TRBD1,TRBV4-3,TRBJ2-3,CASSQDLGTGSTDTQYF,TGCGCCAGCAGCCAAGATCTCGGGACAGGGTCCACAGATACGCAGTATTTT
.,TRBD1,TRBV5-6,TRBJ2-7,CASSFYRTGGRYEQYF,TGTGCCAGCAGCTTTTACCGGACAGGGGGCAGGTACGAGCAGTACTTC
.,TRBD1,TRBV18,TRBJ1-1,CASSLQGAQGEAFF,TGTGCCAGCTCACTACAGGGGGCGCAGGGTGAAGCTTTCTTT
once,.,TRBV27,TRBJ2-1,CASSLSPYNEQFF,TGTGCCAGCAGTTTATCCCCTTATAATGAGCAGTTCTTC
.,.,TRBV11-3,TRBJ2-1,CASSLFPGLANEQFF,TGTGCCAGCAGCTTATTCCCGGGACTCGCTAATGAGCAGTTCTTC
few,.,TRBV7-9,TRBJ1-5,CASSLGVQPQHF,TGTGCCAGCAGCTTAGGGGTACAGCCCCAGCATTTT
.,TRBD1,TRBV6-5,TRBJ2-7,CASRTGGIEYF,TGTGCCAGCAGGACAGGGGGTATAGAGTACTTC
.,.,TRBV7-9,TRBJ1-5,CASSSGHLNQPQHF,TGTGCCAGCAGCTCGGGACACCTCAATCAGCCCCAGCATTTT
.,TRBD1,TRBV28,TRBJ2-1,CASSPTGQASYNEQFF,TGTGCCAGCAGTCCGACGGGACAGGCCTCCTACAATGAGCAGTTCTTC
.,.,TRBV4-3,TRBJ1-3,CASSQDSRSGNTIYF,TGCGCCAGCAGCCAAGATAGCAGGTCTGGAAACACCATATATTTT
.,.,TRBV11-2,TRBJ1-2,CASSLGHRVGGYTF,TGTGCCAGCAGCTTAGGCCACAGGGTTGGCGGCTACACCTTC
.,TRBD1,TRBV28,TRBJ1-3,CASSLSLTGQGSISGNTIYF,TGTGCCAGCAGTTTAAGTTTGACGGGACAGGGGTCCATCTCTGGAAACACCATATATTTT
once,TRBD1,TRBV6-5,TRBJ1-2,CASTSRTGGNYGYTF,TGTGCCAGCACTTCGCGGACAGGGGGGAACTATGGCTACACCTTC
.,.,TRBV28,TRBJ1-5,CASSFARDQPQHF,TGTGCCAGCAGTTTCGCGCGGGATCAGCCCCAGCATTTT
.,.,TRBV4-1,TRBJ1-1,CASSQEGVNTEAFF,TGCGCCAGCAGCCAAGAGGGAGTGAACACTGAAGCTTTCTTT
.,.,TRBV11-2,TRBJ2-5,CASSSSGQSNFETQYF,TGTGCCAGCAGTTCCTCTGGACAGTCCAATTTCGAGACCCAGTACTTC
.,.,TRBV7-3,TRBJ2-1,CASSQPGPTQNNEQFF,TGTGCCAGCAGCCAGCCGGGACCCACCCAAAACAATGAGCAGTTCTTC
.,.,TRBV4-2,TRBJ2-1,CASSQENLSYNEQFF,TGTGCCAGCAGCCAAGAGAACCTCTCCTACAATGAGCAGTTCTTC
.,.,TRBV9,TRBJ2-7,CASSVGFGGGFTYEQYF,TGTGCCAGCAGCGTAGGGTTCGGAGGGGGCTTCACCTACGAGCAGTACTTC
.,.,TRBV12-3/TRBV12-4,TRBJ2-1,CASSLRRRNEQFF,TGTGCCAGCAGTTTACGGAGACGTAATGAGCAGTTCTTC
.,.,TRBV9,TRBJ1-4,CASSVEGQGEKLFF,TGTGCCAGCAGCGTAGAGGGACAAGGCGAAAAACTGTTTTTT
.,.,TRBV7-6,TRBJ1-1,CASSSRGLFLDTEAFF,TGTGCCAGCAGCTCCAGGGGCTTGTTCTTGGACACTGAAGCTTTCTTT